This T cell receptor beta chain was profiled in a study of blood T cell repertoires in COVID-19. The CDR3 covers 14 residues. The germline V gene encodes CDR1 MNHEY and CDR2 SVGAGI. V dropped 6 bases and J dropped 5 bases, with 11 bases sitting between them. The repertoire was sequenced with immunoSEQ multiplex PCR; TCRdb's copy has only in-frame clones and lacks some. In the table there are about 480,000 clones, roughly nine tenths of which are singletons. The gene calls are TRBV6-5 and TRBJ1-6, with D perhaps TRBD1 (5 bases). This clonotype was sampled from a woman aged 18-35 years with acute COVID-19. Material for sequencing was PBMCs or T cells enriched from blood (not recorded which). CDR3 protein: CASSPTDHNSPLHF. DNA of the CDR3: TGTGCCAGCAGCCCGACAGATCATAATTCACCCCTCCACTTT.